This T cell receptor beta chain was retrieved from a study of blood T cell repertoires in COVID-19. About the study: Some COVID-19 samples were acute and others convalescent; all came from the United States, Italy and Spain.

V was pared by 6 bases and J by 7 bases, with 13 bases between. The CDR3 length is 13 residues. How the authors handled the data: Estimated nucleated cell counts came from reference gene primer amplification. Produced via immunoSEQ multiplex PCR; TCRdb's table is partial and in-frame only. V, J and clone size are taken as reported in that table, and D and trimming were inferred from the DNA itself. The sample records about 130,000 clones, 85% being singletons. Material for sequencing was peripheral blood. This chain connects TRBV12-3 or TRBV12-4 to TRBJ1-5, with D perhaps TRBD1 (6 bases). The sequence derives from a woman aged 80 or over with acute or convalescent COVID-19. The CDR3 DNA sequence: TGTGCCAGCAGCCTAGACAGGCAGCAGCCCCAGCATTTT. Its protein is CASSLDRQQPQHF.